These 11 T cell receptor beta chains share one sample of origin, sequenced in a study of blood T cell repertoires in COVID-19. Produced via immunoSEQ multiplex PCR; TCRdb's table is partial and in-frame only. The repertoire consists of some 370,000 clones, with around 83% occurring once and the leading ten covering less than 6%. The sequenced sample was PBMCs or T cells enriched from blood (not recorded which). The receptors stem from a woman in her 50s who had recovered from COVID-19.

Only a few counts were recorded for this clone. The CDR3: CASSPGTELNTEAFF. The CDR3 region has the DNA TGTGCCAGCTCACCCGGGACAGAGCTTAACACTGAAGCTTTCTTT. The V call is TRBV18, the J call TRBJ1-1; 7 nucleotides agree with TRBD1. Germline CDR1 and CDR2: KGHSH and LQKENI. The CDR3 is made up of 15 amino acids. After removal of 3 bases from V and 2 bases from J, the junction contained 6 bases not matched to a gene.

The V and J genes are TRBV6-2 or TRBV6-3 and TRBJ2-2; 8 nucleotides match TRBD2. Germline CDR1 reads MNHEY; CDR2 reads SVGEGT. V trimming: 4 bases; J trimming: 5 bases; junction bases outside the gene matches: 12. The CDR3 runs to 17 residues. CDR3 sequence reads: CASSSNSGGLGTGELFF. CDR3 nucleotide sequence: TGTGCCAGCAGTTCCAATTCGGGGGGGCTGGGAACCGGGGAGCTGTTTTTT.

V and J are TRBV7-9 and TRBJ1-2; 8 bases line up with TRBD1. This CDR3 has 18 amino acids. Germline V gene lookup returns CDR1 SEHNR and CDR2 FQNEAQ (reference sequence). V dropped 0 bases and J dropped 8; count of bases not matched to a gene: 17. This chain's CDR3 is CASSLAPGQENLIGGYTF. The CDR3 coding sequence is TGTGCCAGCAGCTTAGCTCCGGGACAGGAGAACCTTATCGGCGGCTACACCTTC.

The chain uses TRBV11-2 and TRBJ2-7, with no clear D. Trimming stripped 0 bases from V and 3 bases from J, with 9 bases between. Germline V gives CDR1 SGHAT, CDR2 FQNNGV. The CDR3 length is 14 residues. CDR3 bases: TGTGCCAGCAGCTTAGATCCTTTGTACTACGAGCAGTACTTC. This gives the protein CASSLDPLYYEQYF. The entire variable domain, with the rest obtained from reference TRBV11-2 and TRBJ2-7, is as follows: EAGVAQSPRYKIIEKRQSVAFWCNPISGHATLYWYQQILGQGPKLLIQFQNNGVVDDSQLPKDRFSAERLKGVDSTLKIQPAKLEDSAVYLCASSLDPLYYEQYFGPGTRLTVT.

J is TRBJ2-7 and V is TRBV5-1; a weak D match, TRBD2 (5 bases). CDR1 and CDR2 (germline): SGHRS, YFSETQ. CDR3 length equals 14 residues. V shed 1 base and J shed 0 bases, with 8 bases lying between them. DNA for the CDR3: TGCGCCAGCAGCTTGATGGGGAGCTCCTACGAGCAGTACTTC. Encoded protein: CASSLMGSSYEQYF.

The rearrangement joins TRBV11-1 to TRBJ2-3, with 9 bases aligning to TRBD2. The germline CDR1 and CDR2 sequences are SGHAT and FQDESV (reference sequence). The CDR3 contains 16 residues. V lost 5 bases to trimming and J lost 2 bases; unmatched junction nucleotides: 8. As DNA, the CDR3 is TGTGCCAGCAGCCCCGGGACTAGCCGGACCACAGATACGCAGTATTTT. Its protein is CASSPGTSRTTDTQYF.

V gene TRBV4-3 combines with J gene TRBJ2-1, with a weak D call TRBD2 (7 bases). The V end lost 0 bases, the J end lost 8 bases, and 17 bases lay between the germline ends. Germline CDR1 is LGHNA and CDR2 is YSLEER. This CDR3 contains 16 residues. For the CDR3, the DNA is TGCGCCAGCAGCCAAGATATCGGCAGGGGAGGGGATGAGCAGTTCTTC. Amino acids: CASSQDIGRGGDEQFF.

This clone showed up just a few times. Written as DNA, the CDR3 is TGTGCCAGCAGCCTAACAGGGACATACTCTGGAAACACCATATATTTT. Residues: CASSLTGTYSGNTIYF. This rearrangement joins TRBV7-2 to TRBJ1-3; weak D call: TRBD1 (6 bases). This CDR3 is 16 amino acids long. CDR1 and CDR2 from the germline V gene are SGHTA and FQGNSA. Trimming left V 5 bases short and J 0 bases short, with 14 bases between.

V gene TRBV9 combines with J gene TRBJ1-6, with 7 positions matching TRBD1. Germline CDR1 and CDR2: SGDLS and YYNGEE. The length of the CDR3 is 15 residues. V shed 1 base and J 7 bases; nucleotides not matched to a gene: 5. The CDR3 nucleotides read TGTGCCAGCAGCGTACTCGGGACAGCAAATTCACCCCTCCACTTT. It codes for CASSVLGTANSPLHF.

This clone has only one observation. CDR3 region: CASSSYPGTSGRKGSYNEQFF. CDR3 bases: TGTGCCAGCAGCTCCTACCCCGGGACTAGCGGGAGGAAGGGCTCCTACAATGAGCAGTTCTTC. The rearrangement joins TRBV7-3 to TRBJ2-1; 15 bases match TRBD2. J gave up 0 bases and V 4 bases, and 13 bases lay outside the gene matches. Germline V CDR1 and CDR2: SGHTA, FQGTGA. This CDR3 spans 21 amino acids.

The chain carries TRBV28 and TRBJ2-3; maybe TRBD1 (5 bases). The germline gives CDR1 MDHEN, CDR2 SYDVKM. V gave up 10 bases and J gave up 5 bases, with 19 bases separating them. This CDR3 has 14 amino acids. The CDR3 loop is CATIGAAPEDTQYF. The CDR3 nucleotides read TGTGCCACCATAGGGGCGGCCCCCGAAGATACGCAGTATTTT. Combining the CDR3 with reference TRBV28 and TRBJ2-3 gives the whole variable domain DVKVTQSSRYLVKRTGEKVFLECVQDMDHENMFWYRQDPGLGLRLIYFSYDVKMKEKGDIPEGYSVSREKKERFSLILESASTNQTSMYLCATIGAAPEDTQYFGPGTRLTVL.